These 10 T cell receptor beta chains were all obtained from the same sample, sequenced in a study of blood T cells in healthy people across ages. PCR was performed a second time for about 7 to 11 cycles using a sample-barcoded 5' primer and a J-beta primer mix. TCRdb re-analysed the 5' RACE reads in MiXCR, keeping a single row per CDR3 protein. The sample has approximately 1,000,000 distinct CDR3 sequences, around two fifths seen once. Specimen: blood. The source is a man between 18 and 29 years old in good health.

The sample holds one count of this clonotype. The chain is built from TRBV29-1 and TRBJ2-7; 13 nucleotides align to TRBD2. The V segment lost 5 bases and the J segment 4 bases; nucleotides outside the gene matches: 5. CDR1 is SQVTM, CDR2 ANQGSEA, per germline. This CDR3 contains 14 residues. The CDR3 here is CSVRTSGGSYEQYF. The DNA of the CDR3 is TGCAGCGTTAGGACTAGCGGGGGATCTTACGAGCAGTACTTC.

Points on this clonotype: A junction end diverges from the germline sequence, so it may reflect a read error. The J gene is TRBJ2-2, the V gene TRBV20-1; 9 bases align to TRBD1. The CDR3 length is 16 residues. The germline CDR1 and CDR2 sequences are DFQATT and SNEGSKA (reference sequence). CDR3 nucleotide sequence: TGCAGTGCTACAGGAGGGGACAGGGCGCTCACCAGGGAGCTGTTTTTT. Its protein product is CSATGGDRALTRELFF.

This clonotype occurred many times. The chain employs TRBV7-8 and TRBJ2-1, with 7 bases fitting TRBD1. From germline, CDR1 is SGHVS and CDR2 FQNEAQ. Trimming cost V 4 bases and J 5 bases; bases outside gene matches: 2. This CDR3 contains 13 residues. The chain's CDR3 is CASSSTGNNEQFF. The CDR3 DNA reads TGTGCCAGCAGCTCGACAGGGAACAATGAGCAGTTCTTC. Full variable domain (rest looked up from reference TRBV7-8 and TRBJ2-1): GAGVSQSPRYKVAKRGQDVALRCDPISGHVSLFWYQQALGQGPEFLTYFQNEAQLDKSGLPSDRFFAERPEGSVSTLKIQRTQQEDSAVYLCASSSTGNNEQFFGPGTRLTVL.

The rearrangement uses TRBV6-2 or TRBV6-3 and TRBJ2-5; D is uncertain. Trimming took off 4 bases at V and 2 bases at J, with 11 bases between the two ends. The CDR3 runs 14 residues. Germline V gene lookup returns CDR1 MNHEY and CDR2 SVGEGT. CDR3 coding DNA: TGTGCCAGCAGTTGGCCGGGCACACAAGAGACCCAGTACTTC. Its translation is CASSWPGTQETQYF.

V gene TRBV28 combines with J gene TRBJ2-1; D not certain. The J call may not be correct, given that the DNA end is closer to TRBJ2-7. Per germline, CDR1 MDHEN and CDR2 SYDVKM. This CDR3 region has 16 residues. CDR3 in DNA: TGTGCCAGCAGTTTATGGTTAACGGAGTCCTACAATGAGCAGTACTTC. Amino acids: CASSLWLTESYNEQYF.

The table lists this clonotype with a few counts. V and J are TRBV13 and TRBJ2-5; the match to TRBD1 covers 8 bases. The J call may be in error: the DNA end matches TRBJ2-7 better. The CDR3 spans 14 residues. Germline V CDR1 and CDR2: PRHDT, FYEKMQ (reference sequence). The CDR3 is CASSPGTGNHEQYF. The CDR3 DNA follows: TGTGCCAGCAGCCCCGGGACAGGTAATCACGAGCAGTACTTC.

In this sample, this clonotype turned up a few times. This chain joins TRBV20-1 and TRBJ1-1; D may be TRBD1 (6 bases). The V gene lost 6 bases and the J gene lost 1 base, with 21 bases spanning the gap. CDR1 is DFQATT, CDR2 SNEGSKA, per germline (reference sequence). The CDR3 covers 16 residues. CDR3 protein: CSATPGAVVKNTEAFF. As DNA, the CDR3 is TGCAGTGCCACCCCAGGGGCGGTGGTCAAGAACACTGAAGCTTTCTTT.

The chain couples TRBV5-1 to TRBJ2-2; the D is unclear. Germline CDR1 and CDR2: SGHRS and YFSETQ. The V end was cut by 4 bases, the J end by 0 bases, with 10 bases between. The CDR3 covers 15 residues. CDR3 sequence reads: CASSPVGANTGELFF. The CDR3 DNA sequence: TGCGCCAGCAGCCCGGTAGGCGCGAACACCGGGGAGCTGTTTTTT.

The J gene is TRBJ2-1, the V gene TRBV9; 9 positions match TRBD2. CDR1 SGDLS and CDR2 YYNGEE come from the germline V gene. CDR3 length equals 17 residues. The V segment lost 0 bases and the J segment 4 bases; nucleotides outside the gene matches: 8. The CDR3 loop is CASSVEGGGAGYNEQFF. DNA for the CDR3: TGTGCCAGCAGCGTAGAAGGCGGGGGGGCGGGATACAATGAGCAGTTCTTC.

CDR3 sequence reads: CSAVGRRGEKLFF. Here the CDR3 DNA reads TGCAGTGCTGTAGGACGGAGGGGAGAAAAACTGTTTTTT. The V and J genes are TRBV20-1 and TRBJ1-4, with D possibly TRBD1 on 5 matching bases. The CDR3 length is 13 residues. The V end lost 5 bases, the J end lost 8 bases, and 15 bases lay between the germline ends. The germline V gene has CDR1 DFQATT and CDR2 SNEGSKA (reference sequence).